The 32 T cell receptor beta chains in this list originate from one sample, sequenced in a study of lymphopenia after photon versus proton radiotherapy. Clones were sequenced by immunoSEQ multiplex PCR, and TCRdb holds only the in-frame ones, with some missing. Here the sample spans several thousand clones, around nine tenths being singletons. The sequences come from peripheral blood, collected from a patient treated with photon-based radiotherapy. These TCRs come from a man aged 55 to 70 with cholangiocarcinoma.

The chain couples TRBV5-1 to TRBJ1-2, with D uncertain. Germline CDR1 is SGHRS and CDR2 is YFSETQ. V was pared by 0 bases and J by 8 bases, with 8 bases between. The CDR3 contains 12 residues. CDR3 in amino acids: CASSLEGDGYTF. CDR3 DNA: TGCGCCAGCAGCTTGGAGGGCGACGGCTACACCTTC.

This clone appeared once. The J gene is TRBJ1-5, the V gene TRBV18, with 8 bases matching TRBD1. The trim removed 3 bases at V and 7 bases at J, leaving 2 bases unmatched. The length of the CDR3 is 13 residues. Germline V gene sequence: CDR1 KGHSH, CDR2 LQKENI. CDR3 region: CASSPDREQPQHF. The CDR3 coding sequence is TGTGCCAGCTCACCGGACAGGGAGCAGCCCCAGCATTTT.

The chain has TRBV5-8 and TRBJ2-5; D gene unclear. CDR3 length equals 14 residues. V was shortened by 0 bases and J by 0 bases, with 6 bases between the two germline ends. Germline CDR1 reads SGHTS; CDR2 reads YDEGEE. The CDR3 sequence: CASSLAGHQETQYF. For the CDR3, the DNA is TGTGCCAGCAGCTTGGCAGGACACCAAGAGACCCAGTACTTC.

V and J are TRBV19 and TRBJ2-7; 7 nucleotides match TRBD2. Trimming at V came to 8 bases and at J to 4 bases, leaving 8 bases not matched to a gene. The CDR3 loop spans 13 amino acids. CDR1 and CDR2 (germline): LNHDA, SQIVND (reference sequence). For the CDR3, the DNA is TGTGCCAGTGGGGCGGGAGTTGGGTACGAGCAGTACTTC. Translated, it gives CASGAGVGYEQYF. The entire variable domain, with the rest obtained from reference TRBV19 and TRBJ2-7, is as follows: DGGITQSPKYLFRKEGQNVTLSCEQNLNHDAMYWYRQDPGQGLRLIYYSQIVNDFQKGDIAEGYSVSREKKESFPLTVTSAQKNPTAFYLCASGAGVGYEQYFGPGTRLTVT.

V and J are TRBV6-4 and TRBJ2-6; unclear D gene. The germline CDR1 and CDR2 sequences are MRHNA and SNTAGT. V was clipped by 5 bases and J by 2 bases, with 7 bases between them. The CDR3 runs to 14 residues. The CDR3 DNA reads as TGTGCCAGCAGTCAAGGGCCTGGGGCCAACGTCCTGACTTTC. Amino acid sequence: CASSQGPGANVLTF.

On this clone itself: The junction shows a germline mismatch at one end, possibly a read error. Other DNA sequences from this sample encode an identical CDR3 as well. The chain carries TRBV28 and TRBJ1-5; 7 nucleotides align to TRBD1. The germline CDR1 and CDR2 sequences are MDHEN and SYDVKM. CDR3 size: 14 residues. CDR3 in DNA: TGTGCCAGCAGTTTGGAGACAGGGATTCAGCCCCAACATTTT. It yields the protein CASSLETGIQPQHF.

The chain combines TRBV9 with TRBJ1-3; possible D gene TRBD1, 5 bases. The germline V gene has CDR1 SGDLS and CDR2 YYNGEE. The length of the CDR3 is 17 residues. V was trimmed by 3 bases and J by 0 bases, leaving 16 bases between them. The CDR3, as DNA: TGTGCCAGCAGCGCCAGAAAGGGGACGACCTCTGGAAACACCATATATTTT. This encodes CASSARKGTTSGNTIYF.

This clone was picked up a small number of times. Other DNA sequences in the sample encode the same CDR3. The gene calls are TRBV5-1 and TRBJ2-5, with D perhaps assigned TRBD1 or TRBD2 (7 bases each). Looked up from germline, CDR1 is SGHRS and CDR2 is YFSETQ. V dropped 0 bases and J dropped 4 bases, with 13 bases sitting between them. CDR3 length: 15 residues. In DNA form, the CDR3 reads TGCGCCAGCAGCTTGGGACAGGGAGGGGGAGAGACCCAGTACTTC. Protein product: CASSLGQGGGETQYF.

The chain is built from TRBV14 and TRBJ1-1; D is unresolved. The V and J ends lost 2 bases and 1 base respectively, with 5 bases between them. CDR3 length: 13 residues. The germline CDR1 and CDR2 sequences are SGHDN and FVKESK. The CDR3 region has the DNA TGTGCCAGCAGCCAAACAAAGAACACTGAAGCTTTCTTT. It translates to CASSQTKNTEAFF.

V and J are TRBV7-8 and TRBJ2-1, with 10 bases aligning to TRBD1. CDR1 SGHVS and CDR2 FQNEAQ come from the germline V gene. The CDR3 spans 15 residues. V was clipped by 4 bases and J by 6 bases; unmatched bases: 6. CDR3 amino acids: CASSSRGDRGNEQFF. The DNA for the CDR3 is TGTGCCAGCAGCTCCAGGGGGGACAGGGGCAATGAGCAGTTCTTC.

The rearrangement uses TRBV6-4 and TRBJ1-1; D call uncertain. The germline V gene encodes CDR1 MRHNA and CDR2 SNTAGT. The CDR3 runs to 13 residues. V was clipped by 3 bases and J by 5 bases, with 10 bases between them. CDR3 DNA: TGTGCCAGCAGTGAAGTCGTCGGGACTGAAGCTTTCTTT. Translated: CASSEVVGTEAFF.

The genes are TRBV2 and TRBJ2-1, with 11 bases fitting TRBD2. V dropped 3 bases and J dropped 8; count of bases not matched to a gene: 6. In germline, CDR1 is SNHLY, CDR2 FYNNEI. The CDR3 runs to 15 residues. CDR3 residues: CASSEVAGGTDEQFF. The CDR3 nucleotides are TGTGCCAGCAGTGAGGTAGCGGGAGGGACGGATGAGCAGTTCTTC.

The rearrangement links TRBV19 to TRBJ2-2, with D unresolved. The V gene's germline CDR1 is LNHDA and CDR2 SQIVND (reference sequence). V was clipped by 8 bases and J by 4 bases, with 14 bases between them. The CDR3 runs 14 residues. CDR3 sequence: CASRPQASTGELFF. CDR3 sequence (DNA): TGTGCCAGTCGCCCTCAGGCGTCCACCGGGGAGCTGTTTTTT. The complete variable domain, with remaining parts taken from reference TRBV19 and TRBJ2-2, reads DGGITQSPKYLFRKEGQNVTLSCEQNLNHDAMYWYRQDPGQGLRLIYYSQIVNDFQKGDIAEGYSVSREKKESFPLTVTSAQKNPTAFYLCASRPQASTGELFFGEGSRLTVL.

The chain uses TRBV2 and TRBJ2-1; 8 positions agree with TRBD1. Germline V CDR1 and CDR2: SNHLY, FYNNEI. Losses at the gene ends were 8 bases for V and 6 bases for J; bases not matched to a gene: 9. CDR3 size: 14 residues. In nucleotides, the CDR3 is TGTGCCAGCCACCACCCGGACAGGGCCAATGAGCAGTTCTTC. Its translation is CASHHPDRANEQFF.

CDR3 sequence: CASRVGAYEQYF. The CDR3 DNA follows: TGTGCCAGCAGGGTCGGAGCCTACGAGCAGTACTTC. The chain is built from TRBV2 and TRBJ2-7, with D uncertain. Trimming pared 6 bases from V and 2 bases from J, leaving 8 bases between. This CDR3 spans 12 amino acids. The germline V gene has CDR1 SNHLY and CDR2 FYNNEI.

In this sample, this clone turned up once. V gene TRBV2 combines with J gene TRBJ2-6, with D uncertain. The CDR3 contains 15 residues. Trimming took 6 bases from V and 0 from J, leaving 9 bases between them. The germline V gene has CDR1 SNHLY and CDR2 FYNNEI. The CDR3 DNA sequence: TGTGCCAGCAGATCTGGTACCTCTGGGGCCAACGTCCTGACTTTC. Translating gives CASRSGTSGANVLTF.

This rearrangement joins TRBV6-5 to TRBJ2-5; a weak D match, TRBD1 (6 bases). The CDR3 totals 12 residues. Trimming removed 2 bases at V and 5 bases at J, with 6 bases between. CDR1 and CDR2 (germline): MNHEY, SVGAGI. The CDR3 DNA is TGTGCCAGCAGTTACAGGGGGGAGACCCAGTACTTC. Translation gives CASSYRGETQYF.

This chain uses TRBV5-4 with TRBJ1-5; D remains ambiguous. The CDR3 is made up of 13 amino acids. V shed 4 bases and J shed 2 bases, with 7 bases lying between them. Germline V gene data show CDR1 as SGHNT and CDR2 as YYREEE (reference sequence). Here the CDR3 DNA reads TGTGCCAGCAGCGTAGACGGCAATCAGCCCCAGCATTTT. The encoded protein is CASSVDGNQPQHF.

The chain has TRBV4-2 and TRBJ2-1, with 10 bases fitting TRBD2. V lost 3 bases and J lost 4; bases outside the gene matches: 6. CDR1 and CDR2 (germline): LGHNA, YNFKEQ. The CDR3 consists of 16 residues. CDR3 nucleotide sequence: TGTGCCAGCAGCCAGGAAGCGGGGGGGCGATACAATGAGCAGTTCTTC. Its translation is CASSQEAGGRYNEQFF.

This clone was counted between two and nine times. This chain uses TRBV27 with TRBJ1-6; 7 nucleotides agree with TRBD1. V shed 6 bases, J shed 7 bases, and the junction held 6 bases outside the gene matches. This CDR3 has 14 residues. Germline values: CDR1 MNHEY, CDR2 SMNVEV (reference sequence). The CDR3 nucleotides read TGTGCCAGCAGATCCGGGACAGAGAATTCACCCCTCCACTTT. This gives the protein CASRSGTENSPLHF.

This clone was detected only once. This chain joins TRBV5-5 and TRBJ2-5; D remains ambiguous. The CDR3 spans 15 residues. Germline values: CDR1 SGHKS, CDR2 YYEKEE (reference sequence). Trimming took off 2 bases at V and 1 base at J, with 12 bases between the two ends. CDR3 amino acids: CASSFRDGLQETQYF. DNA of the CDR3: TGTGCCAGCAGCTTCCGTGACGGGCTCCAAGAGACCCAGTACTTC.

The chain is built from TRBV4-3 and TRBJ2-1, with 7 bases identical to TRBD2. The CDR3 spans 19 residues. Germline CDR1 LGHNA, CDR2 YSLEER. V shed 0 bases, J shed 9 bases, and the junction held 20 bases outside the gene matches. The CDR3 loop is CASSQDNTLAAGGQVEQFF. The CDR3 bases are TGCGCCAGCAGCCAAGATAATACCCTAGCGGCGGGTGGGCAGGTTGAGCAGTTCTTC.

Regarding this clone: Other DNA sequences of this sample code for an identical CDR3. V is TRBV7-2 and J is TRBJ2-7, with 10 bases aligning to TRBD2. Trimming removed 3 bases from V and 3 bases from J; junction bases left unmatched: 2. The CDR3 is 14 amino acids. The V gene's germline CDR1 is SGHTA and CDR2 FQGNSA. The CDR3 sequence is CASSFRTSGYEQYF. The CDR3 DNA reads as TGTGCCAGCAGCTTCCGGACTAGCGGCTACGAGCAGTACTTC.

This sequence joins TRBV7-9 and TRBJ1-2; D not resolved. The V gene lost 5 bases and the J gene lost 8 bases, with 12 bases spanning the gap. Germline-derived CDR1 and CDR2 are SEHNR and FQNEAQ (reference sequence). The length of the CDR3 is 12 residues. CDR3 nucleotides: TGTGCCAGCAGCGTAGACGTGGGGGGCTACACCTTC. This translates into CASSVDVGGYTF.

The chain joins TRBV21-1 to TRBJ2-7; TRBD1, the table's D call, lacks a check against the DNA. TRBV21-1 is a pseudogene segment. This CDR3 contains 16 residues. The CDR3 bases are TGTGCCAGCAGCACTGTTACAGGGGGACAACTCTACGAGCAGTACTTC. This translates into CASSTVTGGQLYEQYF.

This clone has just one count. The V gene is TRBV5-1, the J gene TRBJ1-4; TRBD1 might be the D (6 bases). The CDR3 is 13 residues long. Trimming pared 4 bases from V and 5 bases from J, leaving 9 bases between. In germline, CDR1 is SGHRS, CDR2 YFSETQ. The CDR3 region has the DNA TGCGCCAGCAGCCGACAGGAGAATGAAAAACTGTTTTTT. As protein: CASSRQENEKLFF.

This sequence joins TRBV7-8 and TRBJ2-6; D not resolved. This CDR3 has 18 residues. The V end lost 5 bases, the J end lost 5 bases, and 22 bases lay between the germline ends. CDR1 SGHVS and CDR2 FQNEAQ come from the germline V gene. The CDR3 loop is CASSPPHYPQSRANVLTF. The CDR3 DNA is TGTGCCAGCAGCCCACCGCATTACCCACAAAGTCGGGCCAACGTCCTGACTTTC.

The chain is built from TRBV6-1 and TRBJ1-1; D uncertain. Looked up from germline, CDR1 is MNHNS and CDR2 is SASEGT. The germline V and J ends were trimmed by 7 bases and 1 base, with 10 bases remaining between them. The CDR3 contains 13 residues. DNA of the CDR3: TGTGCCAGCAACGTGGGGAGGAACACTGAAGCTTTCTTT. The encoded protein is CASNVGRNTEAFF.

This clone was counted a few times. The chain carries TRBV7-9 and TRBJ2-5; D tentatively fits TRBD1 or TRBD2 (5 bases each). The V end was cut by 4 bases, the J end by 8 bases, with 17 bases between. CDR1 and CDR2 from the germline V gene are SEHNR and FQNEAQ (reference sequence). This CDR3 comprises 14 residues. CDR3 DNA sequence: TGTGCCAGCAGCTCCTCGGACGGGGCGAGTACCCAGTACTTC. It specifies CASSSSDGASTQYF.

J is TRBJ2-1 and V is TRBV6-5; 7 bases are a match to TRBD1. Germline V gene lookup returns CDR1 MNHEY and CDR2 SVGAGI. CDR3 length equals 15 residues. Trimming cost V 6 bases and J 4 bases; bases outside gene matches: 9. The CDR3 spells CASSPQGTMYNEQFF. The DNA of the CDR3 is TGTGCCAGCAGCCCACAGGGGACGATGTACAATGAGCAGTTCTTC.

The V call is TRBV7-3, the J call TRBJ2-4, with TRBD2 identical over 8 bases. The CDR3 spans 15 residues. Germline V gene sequence: CDR1 SGHTA, CDR2 FQGTGA. Trimming removed 4 bases from V and 0 bases from J; junction bases left unmatched: 2. The CDR3 DNA reads as TGTGCCAGCAGCTCTGGGACTAGAGCCAAAAACATTCAGTACTTC. Translating gives CASSSGTRAKNIQYF.

The CDR3 here is CASSSPQGGLNQPQHF. The CDR3 nucleotides read TGTGCCAGCAGTTCTCCGCAGGGGGGTCTCAATCAGCCCCAGCATTTT. This sequence joins TRBV28 and TRBJ1-5; 7 nucleotides agree with TRBD1. V lost 4 bases to trimming and J lost 3 bases; unmatched junction nucleotides: 9. CDR3 length: 16 residues. Germline CDR1 MDHEN, CDR2 SYDVKM.